The present TCR beta chain was sequenced within a study of blood T cell repertoires in COVID-19. This CDR3 is built from 13 residues. The V gene's germline CDR1 is MGHDK and CDR2 SYGVNS. The V gene lost 7 bases and the J gene lost 3 bases, with 10 bases spanning the gap. Data came from immunoSEQ multiplex PCR; TCRdb stores just in-frame clones and leaves some out. The sample consists of roughly 100,000 clones, 91% of them appearing once. This sequence was found in a man aged 18 to 35 with acute or convalescent COVID-19. This chain joins TRBV25-1 and TRBJ1-3, with a possible D match to TRBD1 (5 bases). Sequencing was performed on peripheral blood. The CDR3: CASIGDFGNTIYF. CDR3 nucleotides: TGTGCCAGCATAGGGGATTTTGGAAACACCATATATTTT.